This TCR beta chain was recorded in a study of radiotherapy plus CTLA-4 blockade in lung cancer. Overall study results and limits: Together with interferon-beta, which increased in serum after radiation, early dynamic changes in blood T cell clones were reportedly the best predictors of response.

V was pared by 3 bases and J by 4 bases, with 7 bases of the junction left unmatched. CDR1 is SGDLS and CDR2 is YYNGEE in the germline V gene. This CDR3 has 16 residues. The table came from immunoSEQ multiplex PCR; TCRdb's copy has only in-frame clones and leaves some out. The table has about 45,000 clones, approximately 79% seen once. Patients had chemo-refractory metastatic non-small-cell lung cancer and received focal radiation plus CTLA-4 blockade that used ipilimumab. About this clone itself: Its specificity is not known.

The clonotype comes from a human donor with non-small cell lung cancer who had stable disease on radiotherapy plus ipilimumab. The sample in question was peripheral blood, obtained from a patient treated with radiotherapy plus ipilimumab. This chain joins TRBV9 and TRBJ1-6; TRBD1 agrees at 7 bases. The CDR3 spells CASSAAAGQYNSPLHF. The CDR3 DNA reads TGTGCCAGCAGCGCCGCCGCGGGACAGTATAATTCACCCCTCCACTTT.